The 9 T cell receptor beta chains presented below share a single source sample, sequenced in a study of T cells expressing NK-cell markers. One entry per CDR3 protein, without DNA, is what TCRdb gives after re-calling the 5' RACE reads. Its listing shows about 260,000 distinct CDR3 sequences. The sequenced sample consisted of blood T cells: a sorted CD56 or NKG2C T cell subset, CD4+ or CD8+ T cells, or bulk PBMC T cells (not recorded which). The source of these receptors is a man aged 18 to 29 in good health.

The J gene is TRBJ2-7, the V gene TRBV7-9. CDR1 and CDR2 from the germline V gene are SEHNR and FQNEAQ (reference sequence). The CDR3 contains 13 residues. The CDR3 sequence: CASSPRTFHEQYF. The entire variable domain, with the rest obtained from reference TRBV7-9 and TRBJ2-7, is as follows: DTGVSQNPRHKITKRGQNVTFRCDPISEHNRLYWYRQTLGQGPEFLTYFQNEAQLEKSRLLSDRFSAERPKGSFSTLEIQRTEQGDSAMYLCASSPRTFHEQYFGPGTRLTVT.

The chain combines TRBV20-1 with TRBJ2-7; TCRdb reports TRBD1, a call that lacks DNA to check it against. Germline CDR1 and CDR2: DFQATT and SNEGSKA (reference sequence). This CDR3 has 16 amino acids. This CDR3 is CSAINPQGLGRLEQYF.

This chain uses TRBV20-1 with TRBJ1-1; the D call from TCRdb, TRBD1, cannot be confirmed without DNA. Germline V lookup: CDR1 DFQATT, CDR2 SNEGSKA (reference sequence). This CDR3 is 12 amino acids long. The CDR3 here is CSASGDGTKAFF.

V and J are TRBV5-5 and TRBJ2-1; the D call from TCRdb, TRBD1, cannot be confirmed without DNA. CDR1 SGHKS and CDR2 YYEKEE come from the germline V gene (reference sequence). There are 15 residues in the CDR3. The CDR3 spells CASSGQPQAYNEQFF.

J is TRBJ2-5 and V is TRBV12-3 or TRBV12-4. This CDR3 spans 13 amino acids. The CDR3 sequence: CASSWMEQETQYF.

The CDR3 sequence is CASSLFGRESVVEQFF. The V and J genes are TRBV7-9 and TRBJ2-1; TCRdb names TRBD1, which stays unverified in the absence of DNA. In germline, CDR1 is SEHNR, CDR2 FQNEAQ (reference sequence). The CDR3 runs 16 residues.

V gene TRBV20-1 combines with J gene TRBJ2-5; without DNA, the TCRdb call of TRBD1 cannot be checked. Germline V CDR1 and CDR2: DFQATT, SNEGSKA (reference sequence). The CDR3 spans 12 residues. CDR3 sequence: CSGLQGGGTQYF.

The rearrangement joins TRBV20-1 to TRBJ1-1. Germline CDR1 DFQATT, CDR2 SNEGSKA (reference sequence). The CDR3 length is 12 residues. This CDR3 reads CSASTTNTEAFF.

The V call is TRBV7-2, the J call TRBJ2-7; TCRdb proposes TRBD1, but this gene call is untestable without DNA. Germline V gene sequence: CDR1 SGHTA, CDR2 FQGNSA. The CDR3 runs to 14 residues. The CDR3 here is CASSSRQGAYEQYF.